This TCR beta chain was recorded in a study of monozygotic twins with inflammatory bowel disease. Using the 5' RACE reads, TCRdb records one entry per CDR3 protein without DNA. The sample table sets out 200,000 to 250,000 distinct CDR3 sequences. To note about this clonotype: The antigen is undetermined.

The study's findings and limits: Among IBD patients, fewer clonotypes were shared with others than among healthy twins, especially with disease activity.

The CDR3 length is 16 residues. Germline loops: CDR1 DFQATT, CDR2 SNEGSKA (reference sequence). J is TRBJ2-3 and V is TRBV20-1; TCRdb's D call of TRBD2 is untestable without DNA. This TCR came from a human donor with ulcerative colitis or Crohn's disease, or a healthy co-twin of an affected twin (not recorded which). Specimen: blood. This CDR3 reads CSASLLAGTYTDTQYF.